This T cell receptor beta chain originates from a study of blood T cell repertoires in COVID-19. Looking at the study overall: From the United States, Italy and Spain came samples of acute and convalescent COVID-19.

TCRdb's table, derived via immunoSEQ multiplex PCR, lists solely in-frame clones and lacks some. The sample consists of some 270,000 clones, around 88% of them appearing once. V lost 3 bases and J 0 bases, leaving 12 bases between the germline ends. This CDR3 is built from 15 residues. The germline gives CDR1 SGHDT, CDR2 YYEEEE. Seattle patients were enrolled while actively infected and followed longitudinally. This chain uses TRBV5-6 with TRBJ1-1; D possibly corresponds to TRBD1 (6 bases). The receptor was derived from a woman at least 80 years old with COVID-19, enrolled during active disease. Source material: peripheral blood. The CDR3 loop is CASSSGQIMNTEAFF. The CDR3 bases are TGTGCCAGCAGCTCCGGACAGATCATGAACACTGAAGCTTTCTTT. The full variable domain, in which reference TRBV5-6 and TRBJ1-1 provide the parts outside the CDR3, is DAGVTQSPTHLIKTRGQQVTLRCSPKSGHDTVSWYQQALGQGPQFIFQYYEEEERQRGNFPDRFSGHQFPNYSSELNVNALLLGDSALYLCASSSGQIMNTEAFFGQGTRLTVV.